Given below is one TCR beta chain in context. What it binds is unknown. TCRdb re-called the reads with MiXCR, one entry per CDR3 protein. Of about 400,000 distinct CDR3 sequences listed, over 15% are singletons. This sample is drawn from a study of T cell repertoires in cytomegalovirus infection. Overall study: Both CMV infection and a matching HLA type were indicated by public TCR beta signatures.

Study-level findings and limits: Predominance within the ex vivo response was attributable to HLA-C-restricted CMV-specific TCR beta clonotypes.

The receptor was isolated from a human donor in good health (CMV status not recorded). Some clones in this sample may be carry-over from other donors' samples. The material sequenced was PBMCs.

The chain's CDR3 is CASTDGTSEYNEQFF. The CDR3 DNA follows: TGTGCCAGCACCGACGGGACTAGCGAGTACAATGAGCAGTTCTTC. The chain couples TRBV9 to TRBJ2-1, with 10 bases that match TRBD2. The junction had 7 bases not matched to a gene; V was cut back by 6 bases and J by 4 bases. Germline V CDR1 and CDR2: SGDLS, YYNGEE. The CDR3 is made up of 15 amino acids.